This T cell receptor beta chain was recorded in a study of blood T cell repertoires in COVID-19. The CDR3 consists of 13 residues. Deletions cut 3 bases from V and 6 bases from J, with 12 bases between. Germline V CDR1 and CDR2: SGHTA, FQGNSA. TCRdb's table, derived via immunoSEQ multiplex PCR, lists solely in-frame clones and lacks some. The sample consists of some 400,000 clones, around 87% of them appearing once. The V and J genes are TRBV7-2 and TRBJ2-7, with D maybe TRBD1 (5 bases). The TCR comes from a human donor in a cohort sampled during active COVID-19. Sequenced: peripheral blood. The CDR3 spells CASSFAGRVEQYF. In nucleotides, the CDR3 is TGTGCCAGCAGCTTCGCAGGGCGCGTCGAGCAGTACTTC.